This TCR beta chain was sequenced for a study of Ad26.COV2.S vaccination and SARS-CoV-2 variants (dated by TCRdb to the early 2020s). Background on the whole study: Donors in the vaccine arm were drawn from COV1001, a phase I-IIa trial of Ad26.COV2.S in healthy adults that was multicentre, randomized, double-blind and placebo-controlled. Ad26.COV2.S was administered intramuscularly at a dose of 5x10^10 or 1x10^11 viral particles, either as one shot or as two shots given 56 days apart. Sequencing of the TCRbeta repertoire served to evaluate the specificity and breadth of SARS-CoV-2-reactive T cell receptors following Ad26.COV2.S vaccination. A total of roughly 30 samples were included in the TCR-sequenced set, comprising 19 Ad26.COV2.S vaccine recipients, 5 placebo recipients and 8 SARS-CoV-2 convalescent individuals. Participants in the trial were split at random into five groups of five each, receiving low-dose or high-dose Ad26.COV2.S once or twice, or else placebo on both occasions. Blinding of investigators to trial group allocation was maintained during experiments and outcome assessment.

The immunoSEQ Assay was the method used to sequence TCRbeta CDR3 regions. After extraction, genomic DNA underwent amplification by bias-controlled multiplex PCR, followed by high-throughput sequencing. Regarding the original processing steps: To quantify the absolute abundance of every unique TCRbeta CDR3 region, sequences were collapsed and filtered. T cell fraction was estimated by normalizing TCRbeta template counts to usable DNA, with usable DNA measured through amplification of reference genes found in all nucleated cells. Repertoire TCRs were annotated as SARS-CoV-2-specific when V gene, CDR3 amino acid sequence and J gene were exactly matched to a known reactive TCR set. The reference SARS-CoV-2 TCR set was obtained from MIRA and was filtered for enrichment in COVID-19-positive ImmuneCODE repertoires, whereby public or cross-reactive TCRs were removed. Based on the MIRA antigens, annotated TCRs were further analysed at the level of specific ORF or position within ORF. Depth was the summed frequency of annotated unique rearrangements, while breadth was defined as annotated unique rearrangements over total unique productive rearrangements. Two-sided Wilcoxon rank-sum tests were applied when comparing TCR breadth between groups. The source is immuneACCESS, and TCRdb retained only in-frame sequences with V and J called. Part of the clones is not carried over; for the studies checked, unresolved V genes explain less than half of this, and the remainder is unexplained. D and trimming come from the DNA, and the V and J calls and clone size come from that table. The table for this sample lists about 430,000 clones; more than 80% of them were counted only once. Of the sample, over 9% falls within the top ten clones.

Reading the label with the study, this specimen's treatment or condition is: around 19 received Ad26.COV2.S at low or high dose, single or two shots; 5 received placebo; per-sample allocation not given. Repertoires of vaccine and placebo recipients were sequenced from samples collected on day 63 after the first injection. In Cohort 1b, about 27 adults aged 18-55 years were enrolled at a single site in Boston, USA, between 29 July and 7 August 2020. As a vaccine, Ad26.COV2.S was a replication-incompetent adenovirus type 26 vector that expressed a prefusion-stabilized SARS-CoV-2 spike protein derived from the original Wuhan strain. A note on this clone: Its antigen remains undetermined. No clone much larger than this one lies a single base away; base qualities are absent.

General study outcomes and caveats: It was noted by the authors that total T cell responses may have been underestimated by the TCR breadth and depth analyses. After vaccination, spike-specific CD8+ and CD4+ T cell responses were reported to show substantial breadth. Vaccine and placebo recipients had comparable non-spike TCR breadth, which fits with the vaccine containing only spike. Compared with placebo recipients, Ad26.COV2.S recipients showed higher spike-specific TCR breadth (P = 0.0014). The study lacked the statistical power to compare responses across vaccine doses or regimens.

This receptor was obtained from a person between 18 and 60 years old who received the Ad26.COV2.S COVID-19 vaccine or a placebo. Sequencing used peripheral blood, obtained in a trial of Ad26.COV2.S vaccine versus placebo.

The encoded CDR3 is CASSYSSQTTYEQYF. The sequenced DNA: TGTGCCAGCAGTTACTCGAGTCAGACAACCTACGAGCAGTACTTC. The sequence is built from TRBV6-5 and TRBJ2-7; the D gene remains uncertain. As encoded in the germline V gene, CDR1 is MNHEY while CDR2 is SVGAGI. CDR3 length: 15 amino acids, cysteine to phenylalanine. Only CDR3 DNA is held: 45 bases, read in frame from base 1. Between the V and J ends, shortened by 0 bases and 2 bases respectively, the junction contains 11 bases.